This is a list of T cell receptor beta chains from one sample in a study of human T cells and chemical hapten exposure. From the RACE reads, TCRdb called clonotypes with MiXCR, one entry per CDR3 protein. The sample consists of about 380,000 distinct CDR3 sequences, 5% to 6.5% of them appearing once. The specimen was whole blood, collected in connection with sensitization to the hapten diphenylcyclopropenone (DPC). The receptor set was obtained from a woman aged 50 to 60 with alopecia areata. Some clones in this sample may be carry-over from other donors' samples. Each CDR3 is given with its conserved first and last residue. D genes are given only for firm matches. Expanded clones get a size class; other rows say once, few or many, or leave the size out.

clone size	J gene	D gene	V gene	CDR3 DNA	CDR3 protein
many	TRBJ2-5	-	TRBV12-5	TGTGCTAGTGGTTTGGAGGGGAGAAGGGACCCCCGGCGGGAGACCCAGTACTTC	CASGLEGRRDPRRETQYF
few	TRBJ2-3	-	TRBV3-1	TGTGCCAGCAGCCAAGACGGGAGTTATGCAGATACGCAGTATTTT	CASSQDGSYADTQYF
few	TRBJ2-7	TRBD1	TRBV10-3	TGTGCCATCAGTGGAGGAGGACAGGGGGAATGGTACGAGCAGTACTTC	CAISGGGQGEWYEQYF
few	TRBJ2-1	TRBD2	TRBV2	TGTGCCAGAACAGAGGAGCGGGGTGGAAATGAGCAGTTCTTC	CARTEERGGNEQFF
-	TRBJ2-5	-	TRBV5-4	TGTGCCAGCAGCTTGATTGGTAGCGCCAAAGAGACCCAGTACTTC	CASSLIGSAKETQYF
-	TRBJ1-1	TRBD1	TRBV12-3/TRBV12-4	TGTGCCAGCAGTTTAGTCATAAGGACAGGGGGTTGGACTGAAGCTTTCTTT	CASSLVIRTGGWTEAFF
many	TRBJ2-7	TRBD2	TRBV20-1	TGCAGTGCTAGAAGAGCGGGGGCACCCTACGAGCAGTACTTC	CSARRAGAPYEQYF
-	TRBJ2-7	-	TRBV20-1	TGCAGTGCTAGAGATTACAGTTCCTACGAGCAGTACTTC	CSARDYSSYEQYF
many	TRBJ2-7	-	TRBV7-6	TGTGCCAGCAGCTTAGGGGGCGGTCTCGGAGAGCAGTACTTC	CASSLGGGLGEQYF
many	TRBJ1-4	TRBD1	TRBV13	TGTGCCAGCAGCGCCGACAGGGGAACTAATGAAAAACTGTTTTTT	CASSADRGTNEKLFF
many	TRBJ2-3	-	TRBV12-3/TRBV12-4	TGTGCCAGCAGTTTCGTACGTCGCACAGATACGCAGTATTTT	CASSFVRRTDTQYF
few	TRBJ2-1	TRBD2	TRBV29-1	TGCAGCGTTGAGGGGCTAGCGGGAGTCTACAATGAGCAGTTCTTC	CSVEGLAGVYNEQFF
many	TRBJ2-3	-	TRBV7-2	TGTGCCAGCTTCCGGGAAGATACGCAGTATTTT	CASFREDTQYF
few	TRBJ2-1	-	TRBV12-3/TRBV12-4	TGTGCCAGCAGTCAGGCGCCAAGCTCCTACAATGAGCAGTTCTTC	CASSQAPSSYNEQFF
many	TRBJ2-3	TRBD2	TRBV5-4	TGTGCCAGCAGCTTGTTAGGCGGGGGAACAGATACGCAGTATTTT	CASSLLGGGTDTQYF
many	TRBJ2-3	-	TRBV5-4	TGTGCCAGCACCAGGGACACCTCCACAGATACGCAGTATTTT	CASTRDTSTDTQYF
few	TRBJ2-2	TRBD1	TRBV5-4	TGTGCCAGCACCCTACAGGGGGCGGTCACCGGGGAGCTGTTTTTT	CASTLQGAVTGELFF
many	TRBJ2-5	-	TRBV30	TGTGCCTGGATCGTCGACCAACGCAAGACCCAGTACTTC	CAWIVDQRKTQYF
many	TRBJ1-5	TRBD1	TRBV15	TGTGCCACCAGCAGATCGAGGACAGGGGCGGATAGCAATCAGCCCCAGCATTTT	CATSRSRTGADSNQPQHF
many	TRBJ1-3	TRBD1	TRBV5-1	TGCGCCAGCAGCAAGGAACCGGGACAGGGGGCTCTCACCATATATTTT	CASSKEPGQGALTIYF
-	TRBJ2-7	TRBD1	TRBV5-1	TGCGCCAGCAGCGTGCCGTCTGGACAGGCCCCCTACGAGCAGTACTTC	CASSVPSGQAPYEQYF
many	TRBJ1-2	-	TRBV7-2	TGTGCCAGCAGCTATAGGGACTCTCTCTATGGCTACACCTTC	CASSYRDSLYGYTF
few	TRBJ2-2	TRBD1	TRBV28	TGTGCCAGCAGGGGGGACAGGGGGCGCTTCACCGGGGAGCTGTTTTTT	CASRGDRGRFTGELFF
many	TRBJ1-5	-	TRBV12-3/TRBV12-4	TGTGCCAGCAGTCCGGCGAGTCAGCCCCAGCATTTT	CASSPASQPQHF
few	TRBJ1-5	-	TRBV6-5	TGTGCCAGCAGTTACTCGAGCTACGGCAATCAGCCCCAGCATTTT	CASSYSSYGNQPQHF
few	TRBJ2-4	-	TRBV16	TGTGCCAGCAGCCAATCCCAGGGGAACATTCAGTACTTC	CASSQSQGNIQYF
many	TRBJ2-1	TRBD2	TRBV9	TGTGCCAGCAGCGGCACTAGCGGGGTATACAATGAGCAGTTCTTC	CASSGTSGVYNEQFF
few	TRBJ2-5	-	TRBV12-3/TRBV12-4	TGTGCCAGCAAGGCACAAGAGACCCAGTACTTC	CASKAQETQYF
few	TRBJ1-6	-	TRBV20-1	TGCAGTGCTAGAGCTCTGTTCGGGACGGATTATAATTCACCCCTCCACTTT	CSARALFGTDYNSPLHF
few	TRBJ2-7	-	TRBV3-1	TGTGCCAGCAGCCGAGAGGGTGGGAGGGAGCAGTACTTC	CASSREGGREQYF
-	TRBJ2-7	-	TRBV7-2	TGTGCCAGCAGCCCTGGGGGGTCCATGATCTACGAGCAGTACTTC	CASSPGGSMIYEQYF
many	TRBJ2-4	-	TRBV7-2	TGTGCCAGCAGCTTAGTTGGAGGGGAAAACATTCAGTACTTC	CASSLVGGENIQYF
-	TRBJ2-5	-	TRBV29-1	TGCAGCGCCGCTGTCGGGGGCCGGGAGACCCAGTACTTC	CSAAVGGRETQYF
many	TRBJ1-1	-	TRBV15	TGTGCCACCAGCACCAGCGGTGGGTCGGGGACTGAAGCTTTCTTT	CATSTSGGSGTEAFF
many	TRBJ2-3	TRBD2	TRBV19	TGTGCCAGTAGTATCCGGAGCGGGGCGAGGGCAGATACGCAGTATTTT	CASSIRSGARADTQYF
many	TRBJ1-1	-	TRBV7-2	TGTGCCAGCAGCTTATATGCGAGGAACACTGAAGCTTTCTTT	CASSLYARNTEAFF
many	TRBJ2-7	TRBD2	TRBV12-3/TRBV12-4	TGTGCCAGCAGCCCCGGGACTAGCGGGGGATCCTACGAGCAGTACTTC	CASSPGTSGGSYEQYF
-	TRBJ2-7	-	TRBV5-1	TGCGCCAGCAGCTTGGAGTCAACTACCGAGCAGTACTTC	CASSLESTTEQYF
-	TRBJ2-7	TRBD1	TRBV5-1	TGCGCCAGCAGCTTAACAGGGGGCGGGTTCCTCGAGCAGTACTTC	CASSLTGGGFLEQYF
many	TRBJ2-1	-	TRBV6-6	TGTGCCAGCAGTTATTCGACAGCCAATGAGCAGTTCTTC	CASSYSTANEQFF
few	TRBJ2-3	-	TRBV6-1	TGTGCCAGCAGTTTTTTTCCAGCGGGCGACACAGATACGCAGTATTTT	CASSFFPAGDTDTQYF
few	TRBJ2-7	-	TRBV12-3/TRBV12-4	TGTGCCAGCAGCCCGGTCCTCAGCTCCTACGAGCAGTACTTC	CASSPVLSSYEQYF
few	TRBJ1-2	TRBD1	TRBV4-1	TGCGCCAGCAGCCAACACCTACAGGGGAAGTATGGCTACACCTTC	CASSQHLQGKYGYTF
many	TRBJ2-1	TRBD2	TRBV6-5	TGTGCCAGCAGTTACTCCCGCGGTGGCAGCGCGGGGGGGAATGAGCAGTTCTTC	CASSYSRGGSAGGNEQFF
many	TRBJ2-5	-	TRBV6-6	TGTGCCAGCAGTTACTCGGGAAGGGAAGAGACCCAGTACTTC	CASSYSGREETQYF
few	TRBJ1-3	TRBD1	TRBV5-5	TGTGCCAGCAGCGGGACAGAATTCTCCTCTGGAAACACCATATATTTT	CASSGTEFSSGNTIYF
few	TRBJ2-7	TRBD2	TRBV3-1	TGTGCCAGCAGCACGGCGGGGGGGCTGCGCGAGCAGTACTTC	CASSTAGGLREQYF
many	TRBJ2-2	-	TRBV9	TGTGCCAGCAGCTTACAGGTGACAGGCGAGAACACCGGGGAGCTGTTTTTT	CASSLQVTGENTGELFF
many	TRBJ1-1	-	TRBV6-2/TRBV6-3	TGTGCCAGCAGTTACTTGACGGGGATGTGGACTGAAGCTTTCTTT	CASSYLTGMWTEAFF
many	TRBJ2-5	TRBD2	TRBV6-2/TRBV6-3	TGTGCCAGCAGGAGACTAGCGGCTGGCCTCCAAGAGACCCAGTACTTC	CASRRLAAGLQETQYF
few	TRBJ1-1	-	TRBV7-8	TGTGCCAGCAGCTTAGCTCGGGTTGGGGGCACTGAAGCTTTCTTT	CASSLARVGGTEAFF